This T cell receptor beta chain was recovered during a study of radiotherapy plus CTLA-4 blockade in lung cancer. This CDR3 is 14 amino acids long. The V gene lost 5 bases and the J gene lost 1 base, with 11 bases spanning the gap. CDR1 SGHRS and CDR2 YFSETQ come from the germline V gene. Turning to this clone: Its antigen is currently unknown.

General study findings and limits: Blood saw expansion of tumor-derived TCR clones after radiotherapy plus ipilimumab.

Generated by immunoSEQ multiplex PCR, the TCRdb table keeps only in-frame clones and is missing some. The repertoire holds 45,000 or so clones, with roughly 76% as singletons. This chain uses TRBV5-1 with TRBJ2-3; no clear D. The sequencing used peripheral blood, collected from a patient treated with radiotherapy plus ipilimumab. The sequence was obtained from a human donor with non-small cell lung cancer who had a complete response to radiotherapy plus ipilimumab. Here the CDR3 reads CASRRSGRTDTQYF. CDR3 DNA: TGCGCCAGCAGAAGGTCGGGTCGCACAGATACGCAGTATTTT.